Below, 20 T cell receptor beta chains from the same sample are listed, as sequenced in a study of T cells in narcolepsy. The data were produced by immunoSEQ multiplex PCR, yet TCRdb's version contains in-frame clones alone and is incomplete. This table has some 25,000 clones, roughly 85% appearing once. Material: CD45RA- memory CD4+ T cells from PBMCs. The receptors come from a human donor with narcolepsy.

The V and J genes are TRBV27 and TRBJ2-3; 11 nucleotides align to TRBD2. This CDR3 is 17 amino acids long. J lost 4 bases, V lost 4 bases, and 10 bases had no gene match. Germline CDR1 reads MNHEY; CDR2 reads SMNVEV (reference sequence). This CDR3 is CASSSPSLAGAPDTQYF. The CDR3 DNA is TGTGCCAGCAGTTCGCCCTCACTAGCGGGAGCACCAGATACGCAGTATTTT.

This clone was recorded a few times. V and J are TRBV10-3 and TRBJ2-5, with 7 bases fitting TRBD1. V was clipped by 6 bases and J by 4 bases; unmatched bases: 5. Germline V gene sequence: CDR1 ENHRY, CDR2 SYGVKD. The CDR3 runs 13 residues. CDR3 loop: CAIRLQGSETQYF. In DNA, the CDR3 is TGTGCCATCAGGTTACAGGGGTCAGAGACCCAGTACTTC.

CDR3 residues: CASTSGGDGAEAFF. The CDR3 DNA reads as TGTGCCAGCACCTCAGGGGGCGATGGTGCTGAAGCTTTCTTT. This chain uses TRBV9 with TRBJ1-1; 8 bases align to TRBD1. With V trimmed by 6 bases and J by 6 bases, 10 bases remained unmatched. Germline V gene data show CDR1 as SGDLS and CDR2 as YYNGEE. The CDR3 consists of 14 residues.

V and J are TRBV25-1 and TRBJ2-7, with TRBD2 as a possible D gene (6 bases). Germline V CDR1 and CDR2: MGHDK, SYGVNS. The CDR3 is made up of 15 amino acids. Trimming stripped 1 base from V and 3 bases from J, with 13 bases between. The CDR3 DNA reads TGTGCCAGCAGTGAATCAGCGACGGGGGACTACGAGCAGTACTTC. This codes for CASSESATGDYEQYF.

The rearrangement joins TRBV7-8 to TRBJ2-1; weak D call: TRBD2 (7 bases). Per the germline V gene, CDR1 is SGHVS and CDR2 is FQNEAQ. CDR3 size: 17 residues. V was cut by 0 bases and J by 5 bases, with 17 bases left in between. CDR3 nucleotides: TGTGCCAGCAGCTTAGCGCAGGGCGGGGGCGGGGACAATGAGCAGTTCTTC. As protein: CASSLAQGGGGDNEQFF.

In DNA form, the CDR3 reads TGCGCCAGCAGCTTGGGACGACAGAAACAAGAGACCCAGTACTTC. Translating it yields CASSLGRQKQETQYF. The V gene is TRBV5-1, the J gene TRBJ2-5; a possible D gene is TRBD1 (5 bases). This CDR3 has 15 residues. Germline V gene sequence: CDR1 SGHRS, CDR2 YFSETQ. V was cut by 0 bases and J by 2 bases, with 11 bases left in between.

This chain uses TRBV7-2 with TRBJ2-7; 13 bases fit TRBD2. V shed 5 bases and J 7 bases; nucleotides not matched to a gene: 8. The germline gives CDR1 SGHTA, CDR2 FQGNSA. The CDR3 is 15 residues long. The CDR3 loop reads CASSPVGTSGIEQYF. The CDR3 nucleotides read TGTGCCAGCAGCCCCGTGGGGACTAGCGGGATAGAGCAGTACTTC.

As regards this clone: At one end, the junction sequence differs from germline, possibly due to a read error. The same CDR3 can be traced to other DNA sequences in this sample. The chain combines TRBV6-6 with TRBJ2-3, with D perhaps matching TRBD1 (6 bases). The CDR3 is 15 residues long. CDR1 is MNHNY and CDR2 is SVGAGI in the germline V gene (reference sequence). CDR3 DNA sequence: TGTGCCAGCAGTTACTCGACTACAGGGAAGGAGACGCAGTACTTT. Protein sequence: CASSYSTTGKETQYF.

This sequence joins TRBV7-8 and TRBJ1-1, with D perhaps TRBD1 (5 bases). The ends were cut back, 1 base at V and 3 bases at J, with 12 bases in the middle. Germline assignment: CDR1 SGHVS and CDR2 FQNEAQ. CDR3 size: 15 residues. The CDR3 loop reads CASSLGYRGYTEAFF. In DNA form, the CDR3 reads TGTGCCAGCAGCTTAGGCTATAGGGGATACACTGAAGCTTTCTTT. Full variable domain (remainder filled in from reference TRBV7-8 and TRBJ1-1): GAGVSQSPRYKVAKRGQDVALRCDPISGHVSLFWYQQALGQGPEFLTYFQNEAQLDKSGLPSDRFFAERPEGSVSTLKIQRTQQEDSAVYLCASSLGYRGYTEAFFGQGTRLTVV.

The V call is TRBV6-9, the J call TRBJ2-5, with 9 bases fitting TRBD2. The J call is in doubt because the DNA end fits TRBJ2-7 better. This CDR3 has 15 residues. Germline V CDR1 and CDR2: MNHGY, SVAAGI. In DNA, the CDR3 is TGTGCCAGCAGTTATTCGAGGCGGGAGGGTGGCGAGCAGTACTTC. This sequence encodes CASSYSRREGGEQYF.

This clone was detected once. The chain couples TRBV19 to TRBJ2-1; TRBD2 is a possible D gene (6 bases). Trimming pared 4 bases from V and 7 bases from J, leaving 14 bases between. This CDR3 is 14 amino acids long. Germline V lookup: CDR1 LNHDA, CDR2 SQIVND (reference sequence). The CDR3 DNA is TGTGCCAGTAGTACCCCGGGACTGCAAAATGAGCAGTTCTTC. It encodes CASSTPGLQNEQFF.

The gene calls are TRBV19 and TRBJ1-3, with 7 bases lining up with TRBD1. CDR3 length: 18 amino acids. Unmatched junction bases numbered 15, after V lost 7 bases and J lost 0 bases. CDR1 LNHDA and CDR2 SQIVND come from the germline V gene (reference sequence). DNA of the CDR3: TGTGCCAGTACCACGTGGGGACAGCCCTTGAGCTCTGGAAACACCATATATTTT. The encoded protein is CASTTWGQPLSSGNTIYF. Variable domain in full (rest from reference TRBV19 and TRBJ1-3): DGGITQSPKYLFRKEGQNVTLSCEQNLNHDAMYWYRQDPGQGLRLIYYSQIVNDFQKGDIAEGYSVSREKKESFPLTVTSAQKNPTAFYLCASTTWGQPLSSGNTIYFGEGSWLTVV.

The chain links TRBV6-6 to TRBJ2-5; weak D call: TRBD1 (6 bases). Per germline, CDR1 MNHNY and CDR2 SVGAGI (reference sequence). The CDR3 is 13 amino acids. The V gene lost 4 bases and the J gene lost 9 bases, with 15 bases spanning the gap. CDR3 in amino acids: CASSSGPPGAQYF. The CDR3 bases are TGTGCCAGCAGTTCCGGTCCCCCAGGGGCCCAGTACTTC.

This clone was seen once. The chain recombines TRBV7-8 with TRBJ1-2, with D possibly matching TRBD1 (6 bases). The germline V gene has CDR1 SGHVS and CDR2 FQNEAQ. The V and J ends lost 1 base and 7 bases respectively, with 13 bases between them. CDR3 length: 14 residues. CDR3 protein: CASSLERDTVGYTF. DNA of the CDR3: TGTGCCAGCAGCTTAGAGCGGGACACCGTTGGCTACACCTTC.

The chain recombines TRBV4-2 with TRBJ1-2, with D uncertain. Germline-derived CDR1 and CDR2 are LGHNA and YNFKEQ. V gave up 5 bases and J gave up 2 bases, with 9 bases separating them. The CDR3 runs 13 residues. CDR3 sequence reads: CASSGSWNYGYTF. CDR3 DNA: TGTGCCAGCAGCGGCTCTTGGAACTATGGCTACACCTTC.

This clone was counted only a few times. This chain connects TRBV6-6 to TRBJ1-2; a possible D gene is TRBD1 (5 bases). Germline V gives CDR1 MNHNY, CDR2 SVGAGI (reference sequence). This CDR3 comprises 12 residues. Trimming removed 5 bases at V and 7 bases at J, with 11 bases between. CDR3 nucleotide sequence: TGTGCCAGCAGTCCCTCGGGGGGTGGCTACACCTTC. Encoded protein: CASSPSGGGYTF.

The chain carries TRBV5-4 and TRBJ1-1, with D perhaps TRBD1 (6 bases). Trimming pared 4 bases from V and 8 bases from J, leaving 21 bases between. The CDR3 has 15 amino acids. Per germline, CDR1 SGHNT and CDR2 YYREEE (reference sequence). The CDR3 DNA reads TGTGCCAGCAGCCTACCAGGACAGCTGATGGCCGAAGCTTTCTTT. This sequence encodes CASSLPGQLMAEAFF.

This chain uses TRBV11-2 with TRBJ2-1; D is undetermined. The CDR3 totals 16 residues. V dropped 0 bases and J dropped 2 bases, with 11 bases sitting between them. Germline V CDR1 and CDR2: SGHAT, FQNNGV. The CDR3 nucleotides read TGTGCCAGCAGCTTAGATAGGCCGAGCGCCTACAATGAGCAGTTCTTC. Amino acids: CASSLDRPSAYNEQFF.

The chain uses TRBV11-2 and TRBJ2-1; weak D call: TRBD2 (5 bases). CDR3 length: 16 amino acids. Trimming shortened V by 8 bases and J by 0 bases, and 17 bases separated the two germline ends. Germline CDR1 reads SGHAT; CDR2 reads FQNNGV. CDR3 protein: CASGRAGRSSYNEQFF. DNA of the CDR3: TGTGCCAGCGGGCGGGCGGGCCGGAGCTCCTACAATGAGCAGTTCTTC.

The chain combines TRBV4-2 with TRBJ2-1; 7 bases match TRBD2. The V gene's germline CDR1 is LGHNA and CDR2 YNFKEQ. V was clipped by 5 bases and J by 16 bases; unmatched bases: 32. CDR3 length: 19 residues. The CDR3 sequence: CASSSTPSGTPTMSRPGFF. The CDR3 nucleotides read TGTGCCAGCAGCTCCACCCCCAGCGGGACTCCTACAATGAGCCGGCCCGGATTCTTC.